The rows below give T cell receptor beta chains drawn from one sample of a study of OX40 agonist ivuxolimab in advanced cancers. Only in-frame clones appear in the TCRdb table, and some are missing; sequencing was by immunoSEQ multiplex PCR. The sample lists approximately 35,000 clones; about 73% were seen once. The sequenced sample was CD4+ or CD8+ T cells sorted from blood, obtained in a trial of the OX40 agonist ivuxolimab. Every receptor here comes from an adult with an advanced solid tumor such as melanoma, head and neck, liver or kidney cancer. The CDR3 runs from the conserved cysteine through the conserved F or W. A D gene is named only where the DNA matches it firmly. Clone size appears in some rows only: once, few, many, or a class for an expanded clone.

clone_size	v_call	cdr3_length	d_call	j_call	cdr3_aa	cdr3_nt
medium-sized	TRBV19	13	.	TRBJ2-7	CASSRAVTYEQYF	TGTGCCAGTTCGCGCGCGGTAACCTACGAGCAGTACTTC
once	TRBV2	16	.	TRBJ1-5	CASSNTGTDSNQPQHF	TGTGCCAGCAGTAACACAGGAACCGATAGCAATCAGCCCCAGCATTTT
large	TRBV13	15	.	TRBJ2-1	CASSLGRDSYNEQFF	TGTGCCAGCAGCCTTGGACGGGATTCTTACAATGAGCAGTTCTTC
.	TRBV2	13	TRBD2	TRBJ2-1	CASAWTSYNEQFF	TGTGCCAGCGCCTGGACTAGTTACAATGAGCAGTTCTTC
few	TRBV4-1	15	TRBD1	TRBJ1-6	CASSQAGTGITPLHF	TGCGCCAGCAGCCAAGCCGGGACAGGGATAACACCCCTCCACTTT
.	TRBV25-1	15	.	TRBJ1-1	CASSEQDGKNTEAFF	TGTGCCAGCTCTGAACAGGATGGCAAGAACACTGAAGCTTTCTTT
.	TRBV6-5	14	.	TRBJ1-1	CASTRGGRATEAFF	TGTGCCAGCACCCGAGGAGGGCGTGCGACTGAAGCTTTCTTT
once	TRBV2	13	.	TRBJ2-2	CASSGGATGELFF	TGTGCCAGCAGTGGGGGGGCCACCGGGGAGCTGTTTTTT
.	TRBV9	16	TRBD2	TRBJ2-3	CASSVASGGWVDTQYF	TGTGCCAGCAGCGTAGCTAGCGGGGGGTGGGTTGATACGCAGTATTTT
.	TRBV7-2	16	TRBD2	TRBJ2-2	CASSFQAGGNTGELFF	TGTGCCAGCAGCTTTCAAGCGGGGGGAAACACCGGGGAGCTGTTTTTT
.	TRBV6-1	14	.	TRBJ1-1	CASRTGSANTEAFF	TGTGCCAGCAGGACGGGAAGTGCGAACACTGAAGCTTTCTTT
.	TRBV7-2	15	.	TRBJ1-4	CASSLGEATNEKLFF	TGTGCCAGCAGCTTAGGGGAGGCAACTAATGAAAAACTGTTTTTT
.	TRBV5-4	12	.	TRBJ2-1	CASSLSVNEQFF	TGTGCCAGCAGCTTGAGCGTCAATGAGCAGTTCTTC
.	TRBV7-9	12	.	TRBJ1-1	CASSLVVTEAFF	TGTGCCAGCAGCTTAGTGGTCACTGAAGCTTTCTTT
few	TRBV18	12	.	TRBJ1-2	CASSPDGDGYTF	TGTGCCAGCTCACCGGACGGGGATGGCTACACCTTC
.	TRBV10-2	15	TRBD2	TRBJ2-3	CASSGSGRPTDTQYF	TGCGCCAGCAGTGGGAGCGGGAGGCCCACAGATACGCAGTATTTT
.	TRBV5-6	12	.	TRBJ1-2	CASSSGFDGYTF	TGTGCCAGCAGCTCAGGGTTCGATGGCTACACCTTC
.	TRBV7-3	12	.	TRBJ2-2	CASRLGFGELFF	TGTGCCAGCAGACTAGGCTTCGGGGAGCTGTTTTTT
.	TRBV19	12	.	TRBJ1-4	CASSMTREKLFF	TGTGCCAGTAGTATGACACGGGAAAAACTGTTTTTT
.	TRBV18	17	.	TRBJ1-2	CASSPQGKEVTNYGYTF	TGTGCCAGCTCACCACAGGGGAAGGAGGTTACTAACTATGGCTACACCTTC
few	TRBV28	12	.	TRBJ1-1	CASHTPRGATFF	TGTGCCAGCCATACCCCTAGAGGAGCGACTTTCTTT
.	TRBV9	15	.	TRBJ1-1	CASSLSNRDVSEAFF	TGTGCCAGCAGCCTTTCAAACCGGGACGTATCTGAAGCTTTCTTT
.	TRBV6-6	15	TRBD1	TRBJ2-5	CASRPGQGPQETQYF	TGTGCCAGCAGACCGGGACAGGGGCCCCAAGAGACCCAGTACTTC
.	TRBV2	15	.	TRBJ2-1	CASSQLVNSGGEQFF	TGTGCCAGCAGCCAACTAGTAAATAGTGGCGGTGAGCAGTTCTTC
.	TRBV4-1	13	.	TRBJ2-3	CASSQVALDTQYF	TGCGCCAGCAGCCAAGTTGCCCTAGATACGCAGTATTTT
few	TRBV9	13	.	TRBJ2-7	CASSLGGGYEQYF	TGTGCCAGCAGCTTGGGTGGGGGTTACGAGCAGTACTTC
.	TRBV10-1	15	.	TRBJ1-5	CASSEWGGRVQPQHF	TGCGCCAGCAGTGAATGGGGGGGCCGGGTTCAGCCCCAGCATTTT
.	TRBV11-2	15	.	TRBJ2-1	CASSSPRGPYNEQFF	TGTGCCAGCAGCTCACCGCGCGGGCCTTACAATGAGCAGTTCTTC
.	TRBV10-3	14	TRBD1	TRBJ2-7	CAINPGQGALEQYF	TGTGCCATCAATCCGGGACAGGGGGCTCTCGAGCAGTACTTC
.	TRBV29-1	13	TRBD1	TRBJ1-3	CSVTQGTGNTIYF	TGCAGCGTGACACAGGGGACTGGAAACACCATATATTTT
once	TRBV18	14	.	TRBJ1-5	CASSPAFSNQPQHF	TGTGCCAGCTCACCGGCCTTTAGCAATCAGCCCCAGCATTTT
.	TRBV11-3	13	.	TRBJ2-6	CASSFPGANVLTF	TGTGCCAGCAGCTTCCCTGGGGCCAACGTCCTGACTTTC
.	TRBV5-1	15	.	TRBJ2-6	CASSSTHSGANVLTF	TGCGCCAGCAGCTCAACGCACTCTGGGGCCAACGTCCTGACTTTC
.	TRBV5-6	14	.	TRBJ2-2	CASTPVGNTGELFF	TGTGCCAGCACCCCGGTGGGGAACACCGGGGAGCTGTTTTTT
.	TRBV5-4	15	.	TRBJ1-1	CASSRHSDRRTEAFF	TGTGCCAGCAGCCGTCATAGTGACAGAAGGACTGAAGCTTTCTTT
.	TRBV28	15	TRBD1	TRBJ1-4	CASSLSGQGGEKLFF	TGTGCCAGCAGCCTATCTGGACAGGGCGGGGAAAAACTGTTTTTT
.	TRBV15	16	.	TRBJ2-1	CATSRDGGGLYNEQFF	TGTGCCACCAGCAGAGACGGAGGGGGCCTTTACAATGAGCAGTTCTTC
.	TRBV6-6	15	.	TRBJ2-5	CASSYSTGNQETQYF	TGTGCCAGCAGTTACTCTACGGGGAACCAAGAGACCCAGTACTTC
.	TRBV7-2	16	TRBD2	TRBJ2-3	CASRVTSGGNTDTQYF	TGTGCCAGCAGAGTCACTAGCGGGGGCAACACAGATACGCAGTATTTT
.	TRBV6-1	15	TRBD2	TRBJ2-7	CASTKSGDPAYEQYF	TGTGCCAGCACTAAAAGCGGGGACCCCGCCTACGAGCAGTACTTC